A selection of T cell receptor beta chains follows, all from one sample in a study of monozygotic twins with cystic fibrosis. Clones were read by immunoSEQ multiplex PCR, and TCRdb kept only the in-frame ones, dropping some. The data show roughly 25,000 clones, 96% seen once. The specimen sequenced was blood. The receptors originated from a girl aged 2 to 9 with cystic fibrosis. CDR3s include the opening cysteine and the closing phenylalanine or tryptophan. Fields, in order: J gene, V gene, D gene, clone size, CDR3 DNA, CDR3 protein. D genes are given only for firm matches. Clone sizes are given selectively: once, few, many, or a class where the clone is expanded.

j_gene: TRBJ2-1
v_gene: TRBV4-2
d_gene: -
abundance: -
CDR3nt: TGTGCCAGCAGCCAAGGTGAGGGGTTTCCTGACGAGAATGAGCAGTTCTTC
CDR3aa: CASSQGEGFPDENEQFF

j_gene: TRBJ1-2
v_gene: TRBV21-1
d_gene: -
abundance: -
CDR3nt: TGTGCCAGCAGCAAAACATACACAGGGGCGCGGGAATATGGCTACACCTTC
CDR3aa: CASSKTYTGAREYGYTF

j_gene: TRBJ2-3
v_gene: TRBV28
d_gene: TRBD2
abundance: -
CDR3nt: TGTGCCAGCAGTCCTAGCGGGAGGGCCCCCGACACAGATACGCAGTATTTT
CDR3aa: CASSPSGRAPDTDTQYF

j_gene: TRBJ2-7
v_gene: TRBV4-3
d_gene: -
abundance: -
CDR3nt: TGCGCCAGCAGCCAAGATCTGAATCTCGGGCTCTACGAGCAGTACTTC
CDR3aa: CASSQDLNLGLYEQYF

j_gene: TRBJ1-1
v_gene: TRBV27
d_gene: -
abundance: -
CDR3nt: TGTGCCAGCAGTTTTATGGGGAACACTGAAGCTTTCTTT
CDR3aa: CASSFMGNTEAFF

j_gene: TRBJ2-1
v_gene: TRBV7-3
d_gene: -
abundance: -
CDR3nt: TGTGCCAGCAGCTTAACGCCCGGGGTAGGGTACAATGAGCAGTTCTTC
CDR3aa: CASSLTPGVGYNEQFF

j_gene: TRBJ1-2
v_gene: TRBV9
d_gene: TRBD1
abundance: -
CDR3nt: TGTGCCAGCAGCGGCCGGACAGGAGGGAGCGATGGCTACACCTTC
CDR3aa: CASSGRTGGSDGYTF

j_gene: TRBJ2-3
v_gene: TRBV5-1
d_gene: -
abundance: -
CDR3nt: TGCGCCAGCACCGAAGGGACAGATACGCAGTATTTT
CDR3aa: CASTEGTDTQYF

j_gene: TRBJ2-2
v_gene: TRBV5-5
d_gene: TRBD2
abundance: -
CDR3nt: TGTGCCAGCAGTATACTAGCGGGAGGGGACACCGGGGAGCTGTTTTTT
CDR3aa: CASSILAGGDTGELFF

j_gene: TRBJ2-6
v_gene: TRBV15
d_gene: -
abundance: -
CDR3nt: TGTGCCACCAGCAGAGAATGGGGTCGTGGAGGAGGAAGCTCTGGGGCCAACGTCCTGACTTTC
CDR3aa: CATSREWGRGGGSSGANVLTF

j_gene: TRBJ2-1
v_gene: TRBV7-3
d_gene: TRBD2
abundance: -
CDR3nt: TGTGCCAGCAGCTCCCCGACTAGCGGAGGCACTGAGCAGTTCTTC
CDR3aa: CASSSPTSGGTEQFF

j_gene: TRBJ2-7
v_gene: TRBV6-6
d_gene: -
abundance: -
CDR3nt: TGTGCCACCACCGGGGGACCAGAGCAGTACTTC
CDR3aa: CATTGGPEQYF

j_gene: TRBJ2-3
v_gene: TRBV9
d_gene: TRBD1
abundance: -
CDR3nt: TGTGCCAGCAGCGTCTCAGGGGGACAACTTAGCACAGATACGCAGTATTTT
CDR3aa: CASSVSGGQLSTDTQYF

j_gene: TRBJ2-6
v_gene: TRBV6-6
d_gene: -
abundance: -
CDR3nt: TGTGCCAGCAGTTCCGAGCTCTCTGGGGCCAACGTCCTGACTTTC
CDR3aa: CASSSELSGANVLTF

j_gene: TRBJ2-5
v_gene: TRBV30
d_gene: -
abundance: -
CDR3nt: TGTGCCTGGAGTGGGGGAGAGGAGACCCAGTACTTC
CDR3aa: CAWSGGEETQYF

j_gene: TRBJ2-3
v_gene: TRBV20-1
d_gene: -
abundance: -
CDR3nt: TGCAGTGCTCAGGGGACAGATACGCAGTATTTT
CDR3aa: CSAQGTDTQYF

j_gene: TRBJ1-5
v_gene: TRBV2
d_gene: TRBD1
abundance: -
CDR3nt: TGTGCCAGCAGGGACAGGGTTTTTAGCAATCAGCCCCAGCATTTT
CDR3aa: CASRDRVFSNQPQHF

j_gene: TRBJ1-2
v_gene: TRBV4-1
d_gene: TRBD1
abundance: -
CDR3nt: TGCGCCAGCAGCCGGATTGGCAGGGGGGATGGCTACACCTTC
CDR3aa: CASSRIGRGDGYTF

j_gene: TRBJ2-5
v_gene: TRBV18
d_gene: TRBD1
abundance: -
CDR3nt: TGTGCCAGCTCACCAAAATCGACAGGGAAAGAGACCCAGTACTTC
CDR3aa: CASSPKSTGKETQYF

j_gene: TRBJ1-1
v_gene: TRBV18
d_gene: -
abundance: -
CDR3nt: TGTGCCAGCTCACCTCGGGGAGGCACTGAAGCTTTCTTT
CDR3aa: CASSPRGGTEAFF

j_gene: TRBJ2-1
v_gene: TRBV19
d_gene: TRBD2
abundance: -
CDR3nt: TGTGCCAGTAGTATGTTTGGGTTAGCGGGAGACGTCGAGCAGTTCTTC
CDR3aa: CASSMFGLAGDVEQFF

j_gene: TRBJ2-7
v_gene: TRBV7-8
d_gene: TRBD1
abundance: -
CDR3nt: TGTGCCAGCAGCCCTGACAGGGGAAGCTCCTACGAGCAGTACTTC
CDR3aa: CASSPDRGSSYEQYF

j_gene: TRBJ1-2
v_gene: TRBV29-1
d_gene: TRBD1
abundance: -
CDR3nt: TGCAGCGTTGGCGAAGGGGGCGGCTATGGCTACACCTTC
CDR3aa: CSVGEGGGYGYTF

j_gene: TRBJ2-1
v_gene: TRBV30
d_gene: TRBD2
abundance: -
CDR3nt: TGTGCCTGGAGTCCGCTAGCGGGAGTGTCTTACAATGAGCAGTTCTTC
CDR3aa: CAWSPLAGVSYNEQFF

j_gene: TRBJ2-1
v_gene: TRBV5-7
d_gene: -
abundance: -
CDR3nt: TGTGCCAGCAGCTTGAAAACAGATTCCTACAATGAGCAGTTCTTC
CDR3aa: CASSLKTDSYNEQFF

j_gene: TRBJ1-1
v_gene: TRBV19
d_gene: -
abundance: -
CDR3nt: TGTGCCAGTAGTATGTTCGGTAATGGGGTCGGAGGCACTGAAGCTTTCTTT
CDR3aa: CASSMFGNGVGGTEAFF

j_gene: TRBJ2-6
v_gene: TRBV9
d_gene: -
abundance: -
CDR3nt: TGTGCCAGCAGCCTCCTCGGACAGCCCTCCTTTCAAGTTTCTGGGGCCAACGTCCTGACTTTC
CDR3aa: CASSLLGQPSFQVSGANVLTF

j_gene: TRBJ2-5
v_gene: TRBV29-1
d_gene: TRBD1
abundance: -
CDR3nt: TGCAGCGTTGAGGGACAGAGGAGAGAGACCCAGTACTTC
CDR3aa: CSVEGQRRETQYF

j_gene: TRBJ2-5
v_gene: TRBV27
d_gene: TRBD2
abundance: -
CDR3nt: TGTGCCAGCAGTTTACGGGCGGGAGAAGAGACCCAGTACTTC
CDR3aa: CASSLRAGEETQYF

j_gene: TRBJ2-2
v_gene: TRBV29-1
d_gene: TRBD2
abundance: -
CDR3nt: TGCAGCGCCCTGGCTAGCGGGAGGGCGAACACCGGGGAGCTGTTTTTT
CDR3aa: CSALASGRANTGELFF

j_gene: TRBJ1-1
v_gene: TRBV11-2
d_gene: -
abundance: -
CDR3nt: TGTGCCAGCAGCGTAGTAGACAGGCCGAACACTGAAGCTTTCTTT
CDR3aa: CASSVVDRPNTEAFF

j_gene: TRBJ2-2
v_gene: TRBV9
d_gene: TRBD1
abundance: -
CDR3nt: TGTGCCAGCAGCATACCAAGGACAGGGGCGAACACCGGGGAGCTGTTTTTT
CDR3aa: CASSIPRTGANTGELFF

j_gene: TRBJ2-1
v_gene: TRBV29-1
d_gene: -
abundance: -
CDR3nt: TGCAGCGCCAGCACAGGGCCGGACAATGAGCAGTTCTTC
CDR3aa: CSASTGPDNEQFF

j_gene: TRBJ2-2
v_gene: TRBV4-1
d_gene: -
abundance: once
CDR3nt: TGCGCCAGCAGCCGGATTGGAGTCACCGGGGAGCTGTTTTTT
CDR3aa: CASSRIGVTGELFF

j_gene: TRBJ1-1
v_gene: TRBV4-2
d_gene: TRBD1
abundance: -
CDR3nt: TGTGCCAGCAGCCAAGAAGGGACAGCCTGGAACACTGAAGCTTTCTTT
CDR3aa: CASSQEGTAWNTEAFF

j_gene: TRBJ2-7
v_gene: TRBV21-1
d_gene: -
abundance: -
CDR3nt: TGTGCCAGCAGCAAAGTGGGACTAGCCCTCTACGAGCAGTACTTC
CDR3aa: CASSKVGLALYEQYF

j_gene: TRBJ2-1
v_gene: TRBV16
d_gene: TRBD2
abundance: -
CDR3nt: TGTGCCAGCAGCCCCCGACTAGCGGGAGGCCACAATGAGCAGTTCTTC
CDR3aa: CASSPRLAGGHNEQFF